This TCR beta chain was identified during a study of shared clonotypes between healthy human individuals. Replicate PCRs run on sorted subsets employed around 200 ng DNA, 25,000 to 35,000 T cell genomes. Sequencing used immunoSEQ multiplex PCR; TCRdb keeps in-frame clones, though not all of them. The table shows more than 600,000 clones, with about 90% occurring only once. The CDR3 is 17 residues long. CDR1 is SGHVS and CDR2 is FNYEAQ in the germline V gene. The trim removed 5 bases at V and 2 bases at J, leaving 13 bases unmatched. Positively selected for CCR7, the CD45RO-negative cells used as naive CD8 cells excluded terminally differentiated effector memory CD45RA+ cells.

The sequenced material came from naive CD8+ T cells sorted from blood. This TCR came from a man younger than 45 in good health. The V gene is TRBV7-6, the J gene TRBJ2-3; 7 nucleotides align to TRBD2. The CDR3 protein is CASSARILAIHTDTQYF. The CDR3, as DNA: TGTGCCAGCAGCGCTCGGATACTAGCGATTCACACAGATACGCAGTATTTT.